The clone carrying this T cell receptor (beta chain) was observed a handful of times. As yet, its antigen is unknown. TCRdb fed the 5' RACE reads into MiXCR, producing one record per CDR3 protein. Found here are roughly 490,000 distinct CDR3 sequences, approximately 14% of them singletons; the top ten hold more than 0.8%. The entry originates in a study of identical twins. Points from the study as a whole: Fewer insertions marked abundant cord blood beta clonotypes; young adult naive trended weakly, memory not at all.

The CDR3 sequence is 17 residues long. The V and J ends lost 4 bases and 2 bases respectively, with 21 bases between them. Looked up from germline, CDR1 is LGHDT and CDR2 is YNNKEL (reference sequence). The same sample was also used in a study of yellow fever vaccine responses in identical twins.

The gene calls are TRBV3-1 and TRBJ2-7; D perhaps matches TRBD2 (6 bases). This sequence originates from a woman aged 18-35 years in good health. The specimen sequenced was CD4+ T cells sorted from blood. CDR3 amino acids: CASSRAWAGKTAYEQYF. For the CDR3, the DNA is TGTGCCAGCAGCCGGGCTTGGGCGGGAAAAACAGCCTACGAGCAGTACTTC.